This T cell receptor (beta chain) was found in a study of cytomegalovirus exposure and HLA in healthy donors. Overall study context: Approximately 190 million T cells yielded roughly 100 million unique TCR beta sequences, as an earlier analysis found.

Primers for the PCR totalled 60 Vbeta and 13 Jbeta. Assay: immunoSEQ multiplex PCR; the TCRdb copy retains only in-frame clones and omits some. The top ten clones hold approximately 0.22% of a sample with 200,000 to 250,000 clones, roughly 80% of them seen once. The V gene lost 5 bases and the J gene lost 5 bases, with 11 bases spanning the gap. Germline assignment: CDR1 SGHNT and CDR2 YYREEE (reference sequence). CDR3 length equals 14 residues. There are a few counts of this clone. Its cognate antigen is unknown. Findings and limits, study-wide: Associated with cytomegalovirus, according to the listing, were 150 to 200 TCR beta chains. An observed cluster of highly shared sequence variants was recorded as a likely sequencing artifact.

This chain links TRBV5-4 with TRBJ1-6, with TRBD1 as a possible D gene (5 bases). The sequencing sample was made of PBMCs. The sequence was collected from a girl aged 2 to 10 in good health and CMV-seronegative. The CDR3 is CASRQDMDNSPLHF. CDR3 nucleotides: TGTGCCAGCAGACAGGACATGGATAATTCACCCCTCCACTTT. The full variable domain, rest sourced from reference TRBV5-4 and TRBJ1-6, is ETGVTQSPTHLIKTRGQQVTLRCSSQSGHNTVSWYQQALGQGPQFIFQYYREEENGRGNFPPRFSGLQFPNYSSELNVNALELDDSALYLCASRQDMDNSPLHFGNGTRLTVT.